Below are 19 T cell receptor beta chains sequenced from a single sample in a study of blood T cell repertoires in COVID-19. Here immunoSEQ multiplex PCR was the method, and the copy in TCRdb shows in-frame clones only, minus some. The sample records under 350,000 clones, approximately 82% being singletons. Sequencing was done on a sample of peripheral blood. The receptors here all came from a man in his sixties who had recovered from COVID-19.

The chain combines TRBV2 with TRBJ1-6; 9 positions match TRBD1. V shed 4 bases and J 9 bases; nucleotides not matched to a gene: 7. Germline V gene data show CDR1 as SNHLY and CDR2 as FYNNEI. The CDR3 has 15 residues. CDR3: CASSVLGQGVSPLHF. The CDR3 DNA reads as TGTGCCAGCAGTGTGTTGGGACAGGGAGTTTCACCCCTCCACTTT.

The gene calls are TRBV6-4 and TRBJ1-1; perhaps TRBD1 as D (6 bases). Trimming cost V 6 bases and J 0 bases, with 14 bases left between them. The CDR3 is 15 amino acids. Germline assignment: CDR1 MRHNA and CDR2 SNTAGT. Written as DNA, the CDR3 is TGTGCCAGCAGACCACAGGGTTCCGTGAACACTGAAGCTTTCTTT. It specifies CASRPQGSVNTEAFF.

The chain joins TRBV4-2 to TRBJ1-3; D gene unclear. Trimming removed 0 bases at V and 0 bases at J, with 6 bases between. Germline assignment: CDR1 LGHNA and CDR2 YNFKEQ. The CDR3 is 15 amino acids. The CDR3 loop reads CASSQDRISGNTIYF. DNA for the CDR3: TGTGCCAGCAGCCAAGACAGAATCTCTGGAAACACCATATATTTT.

V is TRBV6-5 and J is TRBJ2-3; TRBD2 agrees at 7 bases. V was pared by 3 bases and J by 5 bases, with 5 bases of the junction left unmatched. From germline, CDR1 is MNHEY and CDR2 SVGAGI. CDR3 length: 14 amino acids. CDR3 sequence: CASSYLAAQDTQYF. The CDR3 DNA sequence: TGTGCCAGCAGTTATCTAGCGGCTCAAGATACGCAGTATTTT.

The J gene is TRBJ2-6, the V gene TRBV18; 11 bases are a match to TRBD1. The CDR3 covers 18 residues. Trimming cost V 2 bases and J 0 bases; bases outside gene matches: 3. The germline V gene encodes CDR1 KGHSH and CDR2 LQKENI. CDR3 residues: CASSPRGQGGSGANVLTF. DNA of the CDR3: TGTGCCAGCTCACCAAGGGGACAGGGGGGCTCTGGGGCCAACGTCCTGACTTTC.

J is TRBJ2-7 and V is TRBV29-1; 10 bases agree with TRBD2. The CDR3 spans 15 residues. The germline V gene encodes CDR1 SQVTM and CDR2 ANQGSEA. The junction had 12 bases not matched to a gene; V was cut back by 4 bases and J by 6 bases. CDR3 nucleotides: TGCAGCGTTGCGTCTCTAGCGGGAGTAGTCGGCGAGCAGTACTTC. Translated, it gives CSVASLAGVVGEQYF.

The CDR3: CASNGQGSRGYTF. The DNA of the CDR3 is TGTGCCAGCAATGGGCAGGGGAGTCGTGGCTACACCTTC. This rearrangement joins TRBV2 to TRBJ1-2; D might be TRBD1 (6 bases). Germline-derived CDR1 and CDR2 are SNHLY and FYNNEI. The ends were cut back, 7 bases at V and 7 bases at J, with 16 bases in the middle. This CDR3 is built from 13 residues.

This clone was counted once. The V gene is TRBV6-5, the J gene TRBJ2-1; 8 positions match TRBD2. The V gene end was trimmed by 6 bases and the J gene end by 2 bases; junction bases not matched to a gene: 3. Germline V gene sequence: CDR1 MNHEY, CDR2 SVGAGI. The CDR3 has 14 amino acids. CDR3 bases: TGTGCCAGCAGAAGCGGGGGAGCCTACAATGAGCAGTTCTTC. Translation gives CASRSGGAYNEQFF.

CDR3 bases: TGTGCCAGTCTCCCGGGGATGGCCCACATGACCCTCTCTGGAAACACCATATATTTT. This codes for CASLPGMAHMTLSGNTIYF. This chain connects TRBV2 to TRBJ1-3; no definite D call. The CDR3 runs 19 residues. The germline CDR1 and CDR2 sequences are SNHLY and FYNNEI. The V end lost 9 bases, the J end lost 0 bases, and 27 bases lay between the germline ends.

The rearrangement uses TRBV6-5 and TRBJ2-7, with D maybe TRBD1 (5 bases). In germline, CDR1 is MNHEY, CDR2 SVGAGI. This CDR3 comprises 15 residues. V was trimmed by 0 bases and J by 1 base, leaving 10 bases between them. The CDR3 nucleotides are TGTGCCAGCAGTTACTCAAGGCAGGGTTCCTACGAGCAGTACTTC. It specifies CASSYSRQGSYEQYF.

This clone was recorded only once. V gene TRBV30 combines with J gene TRBJ2-5; 11 bases line up with TRBD2. There are 17 residues in the CDR3. The V gene end was trimmed by 1 base and the J gene end by 2 bases; junction bases not matched to a gene: 9. The germline V gene has CDR1 GTSNPN and CDR2 SVGIG (reference sequence). The CDR3 region has the DNA TGTGCCTGGAGTGCCTTTCCGGGACTAGCGGATCAAGAGACCCAGTACTTC. The encoded protein is CAWSAFPGLADQETQYF.

The chain uses TRBV30 and TRBJ1-2, with D perhaps TRBD1 (5 bases). In germline, CDR1 is GTSNPN, CDR2 SVGIG (reference sequence). Deletions cut 2 bases from V and 0 bases from J, with 10 bases between. The CDR3 runs to 14 residues. DNA of the CDR3: TGTGCCTGGAGTCGACAGACACCTAACTATGGCTACACCTTC. Translating gives CAWSRQTPNYGYTF.

DNA of the CDR3: TGTGCCAGCAGCCCCAGGCTAGCGGGGGCCTACACAGATACGCAGTATTTT. Residues: CASSPRLAGAYTDTQYF. The rearrangement links TRBV11-2 to TRBJ2-3; 10 nucleotides agree with TRBD2. Looked up from germline, CDR1 is SGHAT and CDR2 is FQNNGV. Trimming at V came to 5 bases and at J to 2 bases, leaving 10 bases not matched to a gene. The CDR3 has 17 residues.

The table lists this clone with a few counts. The chain recombines TRBV19 with TRBJ2-7; D gene unclear. The V and J ends lost 5 bases and 2 bases respectively, with 10 bases between them. The CDR3 loop spans 13 amino acids. Germline V lookup: CDR1 LNHDA, CDR2 SQIVND (reference sequence). CDR3 in amino acids: CASSPRHPYEQYF. The CDR3 DNA is TGTGCCAGTAGTCCCCGACATCCCTACGAGCAGTACTTC.

This clone was observed many times. The rearrangement links TRBV2 to TRBJ2-7, with D tentatively TRBD2 (6 bases). In germline, CDR1 is SNHLY, CDR2 FYNNEI. The CDR3 consists of 17 residues. V gave up 10 bases and J gave up 0 bases, with 25 bases separating them. In DNA form, the CDR3 reads TGTGCCACCCAATTCATGGGGGGAATTGGGAGCTCCTACGAGCAGTACTTC. Its translation: CATQFMGGIGSSYEQYF.

The genes are TRBV9 and TRBJ2-1; 14 positions agree with TRBD2. Germline trimming cut 2 bases from V and 0 bases from J; bases unmatched to any gene: 10. This CDR3 comprises 20 residues. CDR1 and CDR2 from the germline V gene are SGDLS and YYNGEE. CDR3 region: CASSVTGLAGDRNSYNEQFF. The CDR3 DNA is TGTGCCAGCAGCGTCACGGGACTAGCGGGAGACCGAAACTCCTACAATGAGCAGTTCTTC.

This clone was observed a few times. The gene calls are TRBV27 and TRBJ1-6; TRBD1 is a possible D gene (6 bases). CDR1 is MNHEY, CDR2 SMNVEV, per germline (reference sequence). CDR3 length: 15 residues. V shed 6 bases and J shed 7 bases, with 16 bases lying between them. The CDR3 nucleotides read TGTGCCAGCAGGACCGGGGACACGAAAAATTCACCCCTCCACTTT. Its translation is CASRTGDTKNSPLHF.

The chain carries TRBV19 and TRBJ2-3; D not certain. Per the germline V gene, CDR1 is LNHDA and CDR2 is SQIVND (reference sequence). This CDR3 comprises 14 residues. Trimming shortened V by 5 bases and J by 4 bases, and 13 bases separated the two germline ends. In DNA, the CDR3 is TGTGCCAGTAGTCTCGCCCCACTGGCAGATACGCAGTATTTT. Translation: CASSLAPLADTQYF.

The rearrangement links TRBV5-1 to TRBJ2-3; 8 bases agree with TRBD2. The CDR3 is 16 amino acids. The V and J ends lost 5 bases and 0 bases, in that order; junction bases with no gene match: 8. Germline CDR1 SGHRS, CDR2 YFSETQ. The CDR3: CASRPIAGPSTDTQYF. DNA of the CDR3: TGCGCCAGCAGACCAATAGCGGGGCCTAGCACAGATACGCAGTATTTT.